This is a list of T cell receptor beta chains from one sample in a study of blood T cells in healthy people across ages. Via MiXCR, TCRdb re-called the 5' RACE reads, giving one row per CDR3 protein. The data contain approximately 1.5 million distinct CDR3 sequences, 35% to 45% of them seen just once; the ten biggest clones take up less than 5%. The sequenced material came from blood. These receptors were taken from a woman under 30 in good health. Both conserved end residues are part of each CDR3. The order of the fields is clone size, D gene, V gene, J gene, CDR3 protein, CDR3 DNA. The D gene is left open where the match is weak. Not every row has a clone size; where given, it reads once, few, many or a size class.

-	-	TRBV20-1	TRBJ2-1	CSARIALGDEQFF	TGCAGTGCTAGAATAGCGCTCGGCGATGAGCAGTTCTTC
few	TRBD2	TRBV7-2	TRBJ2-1	CASSLLAGFYNEQFF	TGTGCCAGCAGCTTACTAGCGGGTTTTTACAATGAGCAGTTCTTC
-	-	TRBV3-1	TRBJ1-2	CASSQVWSNYGYTF	TGTGCCAGCAGCCAAGTCTGGAGTAACTATGGCTACACCTTC
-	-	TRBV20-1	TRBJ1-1	CSGLVNTEAFF	TGCAGTGGACTGGTGAACACTGAAGCTTTCTTT
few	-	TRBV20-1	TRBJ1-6	CSATPGTLNNSPLHF	TGCAGTGCCACCCCGGGGACCCTTAATAATTCACCCCTCCACTTT
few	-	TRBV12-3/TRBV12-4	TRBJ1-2	CASSPKPHYGYTF	TGTGCCAGCAGTCCTAAACCCCACTATGGCTACACCTTC
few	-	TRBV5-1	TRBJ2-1	CASSSDYLLNRYNEQFF	TGCGCCAGCAGCTCGGACTATCTCCTAAACCGCTACAATGAGCAGTTCTTC
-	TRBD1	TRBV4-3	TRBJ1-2	CASSQDLQGGLSGGYTF	TGCGCCAGCAGCCAAGATCTTCAGGGGGGTTTAAGTGGTGGCTACACCTTC
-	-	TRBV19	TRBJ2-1	CASSINGYNEQFF	TGTGCCAGTAGTATAAACGGTTACAATGAGCAGTTCTTC
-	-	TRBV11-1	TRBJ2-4	CASSLARENIQYF	TGTGCCAGCAGCTTAGCTAGGGAAAACATTCAGTACTTC
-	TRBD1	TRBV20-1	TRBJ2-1	CSAGDRAYNEQFF	TGCAGTGCCGGGGACAGGGCCTACAATGAGCAGTTCTTC
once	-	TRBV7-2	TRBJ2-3	CASRRPNTDTQYF	TGTGCCAGCAGACGACCAAACACAGATACGCAGTATTTT
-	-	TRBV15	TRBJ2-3	CATSSRLGSVTQYF	TGTGCCACCAGCAGTCGCCTAGGTTCGGTTACGCAGTATTTT
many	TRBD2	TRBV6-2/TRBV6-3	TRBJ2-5	CASSKDGAGEETQYF	TGTGCCAGCAGTAAAGATGGAGCGGGAGAAGAGACCCAGTACTTC
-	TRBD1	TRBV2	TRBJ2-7	CASRTGQGAYEQYF	TGTGCCAGCAGGACGGGTCAGGGGGCCTACGAGCAGTACTTC
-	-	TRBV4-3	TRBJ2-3	CASSQAGLSRDTQYF	TGCGCCAGCAGCCAAGCAGGGTTGTCCAGAGATACGCAGTATTTT
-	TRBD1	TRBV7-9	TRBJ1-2	CAWILQGNYGYTF	TGTGCCTGGATACTACAGGGGAACTATGGCTACACCTTC
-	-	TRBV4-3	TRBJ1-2	CASSQLQGDGYTF	TGCGCCAGCAGCCAACTTCAGGGAGATGGCTACACCTTC
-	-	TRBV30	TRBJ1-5	CAWMADSNQPQHF	TGTGCCTGGATGGCGGATAGCAATCAGCCCCAGCATTTT
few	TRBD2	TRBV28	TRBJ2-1	CASSFLAAYNEQFF	TGTGCCAGCAGTTTTCTAGCGGCGTACAATGAGCAGTTCTTC
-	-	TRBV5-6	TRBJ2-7	CASSITTGLVYEQYF	TGTGCCAGCAGCATTACTACGGGACTCGTCTACGAGCAGTACTTC
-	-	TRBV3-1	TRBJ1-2	CASSQDEGFPGAHYGYTF	TGTGCCAGCAGCCAAGATGAGGGTTTCCCAGGGGCCCACTATGGCTACACCTTC
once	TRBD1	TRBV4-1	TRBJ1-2	CASSRGPAGDYGYTF	TGCGCCAGCAGTAGGGGGCCGGCCGGGGACTATGGCTACACCTTC